This TCR beta chain was profiled in a study of shared clonotypes between healthy human individuals. The junction had 10 bases not matched to a gene; V was cut back by 3 bases and J by 7 bases. CDR3 size: 16 residues. In germline, CDR1 is SGDLS, CDR2 YYNGEE. A note on this clone: One base separates it from a far larger clone, so it is likely a read error. A read error is likely, as this CDR3 ends without the conserved phenylalanine or tryptophan. This CDR3 is also generated by other DNA sequences in the sample.

The study used 98 million or so PBMCs per unsorted sample for genomic DNA. Sequenced by immunoSEQ multiplex PCR; TCRdb stores in-frame clones only, minus some. The sample lists about 490,000 clones, approximately 84% seen once, with 12% in the top ten. The sequencing input was PBMCs. V usage is TRBV9 and J usage is TRBJ2-7, with 13 nucleotides matching TRBD2. The origin of this receptor is a woman aged 35 to 49 in good health. Some clones in this sample may be carry-over from other donors' samples. CDR3 DNA sequence: TGTGCCAGCAGCGGACTAGCGGGAGGTCGGTCGGTTGAGCAGTACCTC. Translated: CASSGLAGGRSVEQYL.